Below, 18 T cell receptor beta chains from the same sample are listed, as sequenced in a study of cytomegalovirus exposure and HLA in healthy donors. The PCR employed 60 Vbeta primers together with 13 Jbeta primers. The method was immunoSEQ multiplex PCR; TCRdb's version includes in-frame clones alone and lacks a portion of them. The sample lists approximately 72,000 clones, about four fifths occurring once. Material: PBMCs. The receptors here all came from a man between 18 and 29 years old in good health and CMV-seronegative.

J is TRBJ2-7 and V is TRBV29-1; D is perhaps TRBD2 (7 bases). CDR3 length: 15 amino acids. V shed 5 bases and J shed 3 bases, with 20 bases lying between them. CDR1 and CDR2 (germline): SQVTM, ANQGSEA. Here the CDR3 DNA reads TGCAGCGTTAAAAGGGGGGGAGGGAATAACTACGAGCAGTACTTC. It yields the protein CSVKRGGGNNYEQYF.

The chain is built from TRBV7-3 and TRBJ2-5; D might be TRBD1 (6 bases). The ends were cut back, 2 bases at V and 5 bases at J, with 15 bases in the middle. CDR1 is SGHTA, CDR2 FQGTGA, per germline. CDR3 size: 15 residues. CDR3 amino acids: CASSLSRGGFETQYF. DNA of the CDR3: TGTGCCAGCAGCTTATCTAGAGGGGGATTTGAGACCCAGTACTTC.

The V call is TRBV27, the J call TRBJ2-1, with 7 bases matching TRBD2. Germline CDR1 reads MNHEY; CDR2 reads SMNVEV (reference sequence). There are 13 residues in the CDR3. V shed 6 bases, J shed 5 bases, and the junction held 4 bases outside the gene matches. The CDR3, as DNA: TGTGCCAGCAGGCGGGAGTGGAACAATGAGCAGTTCTTC. Translated: CASRREWNNEQFF.

The sample holds a few counts of this clone. The rearrangement uses TRBV30 and TRBJ2-3; a weak D match, TRBD1 (6 bases). Germline V gene sequence: CDR1 GTSNPN, CDR2 SVGIG (reference sequence). The V and J ends lost 2 bases and 3 bases respectively, with 15 bases between them. The CDR3 contains 15 residues. The CDR3 DNA sequence: TGTGCCTGGAGTCCATGGAACGACAGGACAGATACGCAGTATTTT. Translating gives CAWSPWNDRTDTQYF.

This clone was seen a few times. CDR3 in DNA: TGTGCCAGCAGCACGGGCTCTGGGGCCAACGTCCTGACTTTC. This encodes CASSTGSGANVLTF. The V and J genes are TRBV7-3 and TRBJ2-6; D remains unclear. V lost 5 bases and J 0 bases, leaving 5 bases between the germline ends. Germline CDR1 and CDR2: SGHTA and FQGTGA. There are 14 residues in the CDR3.

The chain joins TRBV25-1 to TRBJ2-7; 10 nucleotides agree with TRBD2. Germline V CDR1 and CDR2: MGHDK, SYGVNS. V shed 1 base, J shed 5 bases, and the junction held 2 bases outside the gene matches. This CDR3 region has 14 residues. The chain's CDR3 is CASSESSGSHEQYF. DNA for the CDR3: TGTGCCAGCAGTGAATCTAGCGGGAGCCACGAGCAGTACTTC.

J is TRBJ1-2 and V is TRBV19, with a possible D match to TRBD1 (6 bases). The CDR3 length is 13 residues. Per germline, CDR1 LNHDA and CDR2 SQIVND (reference sequence). Trimming removed 8 bases at V and 2 bases at J, with 12 bases between. The CDR3 sequence: CASYNTGNYGYTF. CDR3 DNA sequence: TGTGCCAGTTACAATACAGGGAACTATGGCTACACCTTC.

This clone was recorded a few times. CDR3 region: CASSLEGPGMNEQFF. CDR3 coding DNA: TGCGCCAGCAGCTTGGAAGGTCCAGGGATGAATGAGCAGTTCTTC. This chain links TRBV5-1 with TRBJ2-1; possibly TRBD1 for D (5 bases). This CDR3 has 15 amino acids. The V gene's germline CDR1 is SGHRS and CDR2 YFSETQ. V was cut by 0 bases and J by 7 bases, with 14 bases left in between. Supplemented by reference TRBV5-1 and TRBJ2-1, the full variable domain reads KAGVTQTPRYLIKTRGQQVTLSCSPISGHRSVSWYQQTPGQGLQFLFEYFSETQRNKGNFPGRFSGRQFSNSRSEMNVSTLELGDSALYLCASSLEGPGMNEQFFGPGTRLTVL.

V usage is TRBV7-8 and J usage is TRBJ2-3; TRBD1 might be the D (5 bases). Germline CDR1 is SGHVS and CDR2 is FQNEAQ. The CDR3 has 15 amino acids. V gave up 1 base and J gave up 0 bases, with 8 bases separating them. As DNA, the CDR3 is TGTGCCAGCAGCTTAGAATACAGGAGCACAGATACGCAGTATTTT. Amino acid sequence: CASSLEYRSTDTQYF.

The CDR3 region has the DNA TGTGCCACCGGTGCGGGGGCACGATACAATGAGCAGTTCTTC. This sequence encodes CATGAGARYNEQFF. The genes are TRBV27 and TRBJ2-1; a possible D gene is TRBD2 (7 bases). This CDR3 spans 14 amino acids. Germline loops: CDR1 MNHEY, CDR2 SMNVEV (reference sequence). V was clipped by 10 bases and J by 4 bases, with 17 bases between them.

The CDR3 nucleotides read TGCGCCAGCAGCTTGTTCCCGGGGGAAGGTTCTGAAGCTTTCTTT. This sequence encodes CASSLFPGEGSEAFF. The chain combines TRBV5-1 with TRBJ1-1, with TRBD1 as a possible D gene (5 bases). V shed 1 base and J shed 6 bases, with 16 bases lying between them. The CDR3 covers 15 residues. Germline CDR1 reads SGHRS; CDR2 reads YFSETQ.

The chain links TRBV6-5 to TRBJ2-5; 10 bases match TRBD2. V dropped 6 bases and J dropped 5; count of bases not matched to a gene: 6. The germline CDR1 and CDR2 sequences are MNHEY and SVGAGI. The CDR3 length is 14 residues. The DNA for the CDR3 is TGTGCCAGCAGACAGCGGGGGGGCCTGGAGACCCAGTACTTC. This gives the protein CASRQRGGLETQYF.

The genes are TRBV7-2 and TRBJ2-7; 10 nucleotides agree with TRBD1. This CDR3 has 15 amino acids. The germline gives CDR1 SGHTA, CDR2 FQGNSA. V lost 8 bases, J lost 6 bases, and 13 bases stayed unmatched. The CDR3, as DNA: TGTGCCAGCGGGCTTTATAGGACAGGGGGTCGCGAGCAGTACTTC. This translates into CASGLYRTGGREQYF. The whole variable domain, filled in from reference TRBV7-2 and TRBJ2-7, reads GAGVSQSPSNKVTEKGKDVELRCDPISGHTALYWYRQSLGQGLEFLIYFQGNSAPDKSGLPSDRFSAERTGGSVSTLTIQRTQQEDSAVYLCASGLYRTGGREQYFGPGTRLTVT.

The genes are TRBV28 and TRBJ1-5; D call uncertain. Trimming shortened V by 9 bases and J by 6 bases, and 21 bases separated the two germline ends. Germline values: CDR1 MDHEN, CDR2 SYDVKM. The CDR3 sequence is 15 residues long. CDR3 coding DNA: TGTGCCAGTAACGAAGCTCGGGGTACGAGTCAGCCCCAGCATTTT. Protein: CASNEARGTSQPQHF. Full variable domain (outside the CDR3, taken from reference TRBV28 and TRBJ1-5): DVKVTQSSRYLVKRTGEKVFLECVQDMDHENMFWYRQDPGLGLRLIYFSYDVKMKEKGDIPEGYSVSREKKERFSLILESASTNQTSMYLCASNEARGTSQPQHFGDGTRLSIL.

V usage is TRBV6-5 and J usage is TRBJ1-5; D ambiguous. The V end was cut by 5 bases, the J end by 0 bases, with 8 bases between. The CDR3 has 14 amino acids. Germline-derived CDR1 and CDR2 are MNHEY and SVGAGI. For the CDR3, the DNA is TGTGCCAGCAGTCGGGTGGATAGCAATCAGCCCCAGCATTTT. Protein: CASSRVDSNQPQHF.

This rearrangement joins TRBV5-1 to TRBJ1-5; TRBD1 might be the D (5 bases). Looked up from germline, CDR1 is SGHRS and CDR2 is YFSETQ. The CDR3 runs to 16 residues. The V end was cut by 4 bases, the J end by 1 base, with 15 bases between. CDR3 DNA sequence: TGCGCCAGCAGCCCCTTGGGGGGGGAGAGCAATCAGCCCCAGCATTTT. This sequence encodes CASSPLGGESNQPQHF.

This clone was seen a single time. This rearrangement joins TRBV2 to TRBJ2-6; maybe TRBD1 (5 bases). Trimming stripped 1 base from V and 0 bases from J, with 13 bases between. The CDR3 totals 18 residues. Germline V gene data show CDR1 as SNHLY and CDR2 as FYNNEI. The CDR3 nucleotides read TGTGCCAGCAGTGAAGTAGGGGAAGGGCGCTCTGGGGCCAACGTCCTGACTTTC. As protein: CASSEVGEGRSGANVLTF.

The rearrangement links TRBV5-7 to TRBJ2-7, with D possibly TRBD2 on 6 matching bases. TRBV5-7 is an open reading frame whose function is uncertain. Trimming left V 3 bases short and J 4 bases short, with 20 bases between. The CDR3 is made up of 16 amino acids. DNA of the CDR3: TGTGCCAGCAGCTGCGCTGGAAGGAGGGGCGGGTACGAGCAGTACTTC. It codes for CASSCAGRRGGYEQYF.